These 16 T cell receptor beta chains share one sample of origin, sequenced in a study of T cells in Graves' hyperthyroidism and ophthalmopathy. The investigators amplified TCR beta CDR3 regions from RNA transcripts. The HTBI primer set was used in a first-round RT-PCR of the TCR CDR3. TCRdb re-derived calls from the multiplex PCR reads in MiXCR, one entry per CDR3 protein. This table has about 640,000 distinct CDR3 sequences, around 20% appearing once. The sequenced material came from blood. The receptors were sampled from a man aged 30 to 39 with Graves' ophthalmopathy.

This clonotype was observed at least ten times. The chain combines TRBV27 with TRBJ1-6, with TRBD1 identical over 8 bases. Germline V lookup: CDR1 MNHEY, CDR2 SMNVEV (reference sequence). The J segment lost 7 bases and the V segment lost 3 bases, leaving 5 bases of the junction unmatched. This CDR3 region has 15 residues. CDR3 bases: TGTGCCAGCAGTTTTGGCAGGGGGCGGAATTCACCCCTCCACTTT. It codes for CASSFGRGRNSPLHF.

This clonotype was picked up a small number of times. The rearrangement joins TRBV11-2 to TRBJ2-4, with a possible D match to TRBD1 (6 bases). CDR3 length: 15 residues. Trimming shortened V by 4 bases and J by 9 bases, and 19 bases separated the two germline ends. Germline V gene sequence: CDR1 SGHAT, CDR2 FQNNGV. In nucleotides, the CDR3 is TGTGCCAGCAGCTCCCGGACAGTATACAAGGGCATTCAGTACTTC. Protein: CASSSRTVYKGIQYF.

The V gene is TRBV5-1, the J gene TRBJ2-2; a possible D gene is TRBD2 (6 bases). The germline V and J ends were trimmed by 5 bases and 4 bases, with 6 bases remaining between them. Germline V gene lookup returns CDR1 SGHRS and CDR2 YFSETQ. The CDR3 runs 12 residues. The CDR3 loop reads CASREGTGELFF. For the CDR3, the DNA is TGCGCCAGCAGGGAGGGCACCGGGGAGCTGTTTTTT.

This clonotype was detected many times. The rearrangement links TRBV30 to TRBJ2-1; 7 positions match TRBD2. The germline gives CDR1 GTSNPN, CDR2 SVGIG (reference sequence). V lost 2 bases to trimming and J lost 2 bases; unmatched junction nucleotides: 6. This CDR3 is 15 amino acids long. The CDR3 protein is CAWSRTRGTYNEQFF. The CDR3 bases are TGTGCCTGGAGTAGGACTAGAGGAACCTACAATGAGCAGTTCTTC.

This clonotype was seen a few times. CDR3 sequence reads: CASSGDYEQFF. CDR3 sequence (DNA): TGCGCCAGCAGCGGGGACTACGAGCAGTTCTTC. This rearrangement joins TRBV5-1 to TRBJ2-7; TRBD2 agrees at 7 bases. The last part of the DNA fits TRBJ2-1 better; the J call may be wrong. The germline gives CDR1 SGHRS, CDR2 YFSETQ. The CDR3 consists of 11 residues.

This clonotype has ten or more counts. The CDR3 sequence is CASSPDQGAGYTF. DNA for the CDR3: TGTGCCAGCAGTCCTGACCAGGGTGCAGGCTACACCTTC. The chain has TRBV12-3 or TRBV12-4 and TRBJ1-2; D might be TRBD1 (5 bases). CDR3 length: 13 amino acids. V lost 5 bases, J lost 8 bases, and 15 bases lay in between.

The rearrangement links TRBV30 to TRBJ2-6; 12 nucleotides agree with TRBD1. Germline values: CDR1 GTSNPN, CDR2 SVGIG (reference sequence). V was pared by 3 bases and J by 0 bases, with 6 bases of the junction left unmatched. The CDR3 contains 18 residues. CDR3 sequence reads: CAWSPGQGALSGANVLTF. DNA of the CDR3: TGTGCCTGGAGCCCGGGACAGGGGGCCCTCTCTGGGGCCAACGTCCTGACTTTC.

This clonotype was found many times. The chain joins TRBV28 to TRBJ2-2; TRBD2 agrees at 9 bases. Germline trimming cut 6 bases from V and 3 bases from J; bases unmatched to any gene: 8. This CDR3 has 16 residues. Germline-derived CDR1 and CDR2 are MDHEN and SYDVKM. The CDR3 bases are TGTGCCAGCAGCCTGGAACTAGCGGGCTACACCGGGGAGCTGTTTTTT. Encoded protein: CASSLELAGYTGELFF.

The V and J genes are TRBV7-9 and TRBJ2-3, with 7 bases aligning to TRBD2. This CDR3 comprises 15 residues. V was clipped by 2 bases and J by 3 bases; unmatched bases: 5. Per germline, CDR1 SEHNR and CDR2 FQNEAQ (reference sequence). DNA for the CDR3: TGTGCCAGCAGCTTATTCGGGGGGAGGACAGATACGCAGTATTTT. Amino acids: CASSLFGGRTDTQYF. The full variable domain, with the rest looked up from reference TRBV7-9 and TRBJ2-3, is DTGVSQNPRHKITKRGQNVTFRCDPISEHNRLYWYRQTLGQGPEFLTYFQNEAQLEKSRLLSDRFSAERPKGSFSTLEIQRTEQGDSAMYLCASSLFGGRTDTQYFGPGTRLTVL.

The CDR3 bases are TGTGCCAGTAGTAAAGGACAGGCCTTTGAGCAGCCCCAGCATTTT. As protein: CASSKGQAFEQPQHF. V usage is TRBV19 and J usage is TRBJ1-5; 7 nucleotides align to TRBD1. The CDR3 is 15 residues long. V lost 4 bases to trimming and J lost 7 bases; unmatched junction nucleotides: 10. Germline CDR1 reads LNHDA; CDR2 reads SQIVND (reference sequence).

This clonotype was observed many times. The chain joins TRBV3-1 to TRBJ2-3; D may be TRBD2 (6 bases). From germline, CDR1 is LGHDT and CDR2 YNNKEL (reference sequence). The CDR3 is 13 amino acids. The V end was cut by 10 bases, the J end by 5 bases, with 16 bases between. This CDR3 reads CATRGEDLDTQYF. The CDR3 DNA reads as TGTGCCACGCGGGGTGAGGACCTAGATACGCAGTATTTT.

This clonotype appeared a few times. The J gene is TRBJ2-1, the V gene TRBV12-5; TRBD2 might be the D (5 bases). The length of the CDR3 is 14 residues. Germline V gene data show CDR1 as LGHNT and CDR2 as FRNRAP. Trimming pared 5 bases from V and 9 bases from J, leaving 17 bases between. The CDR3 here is CASGTSGSAGEQFF. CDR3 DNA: TGTGCTAGTGGTACATCGGGGAGTGCTGGTGAGCAGTTCTTC.

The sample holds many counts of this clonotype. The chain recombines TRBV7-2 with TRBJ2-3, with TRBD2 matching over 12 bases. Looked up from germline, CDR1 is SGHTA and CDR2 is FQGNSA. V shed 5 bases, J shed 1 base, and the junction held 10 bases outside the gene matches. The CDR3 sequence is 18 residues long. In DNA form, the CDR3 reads TGTGCCAGCAGCCCGCGACTACTAGCGGGAGGCGGCACAGATACGCAGTATTTT. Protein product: CASSPRLLAGGGTDTQYF.

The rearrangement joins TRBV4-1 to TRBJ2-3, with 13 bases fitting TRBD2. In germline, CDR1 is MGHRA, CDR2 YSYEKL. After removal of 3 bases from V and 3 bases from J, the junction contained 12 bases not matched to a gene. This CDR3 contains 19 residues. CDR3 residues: CASSHGLAGVGIRTDTQYF. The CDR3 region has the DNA TGCGCCAGCAGCCATGGACTAGCGGGAGTGGGGATCCGGACAGATACGCAGTATTTT.

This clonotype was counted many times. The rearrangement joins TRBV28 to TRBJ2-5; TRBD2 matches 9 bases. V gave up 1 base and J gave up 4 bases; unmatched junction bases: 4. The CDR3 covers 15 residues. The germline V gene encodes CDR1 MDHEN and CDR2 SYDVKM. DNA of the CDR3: TGTGCCAGCAGTTTATTGGGAGCGGGAGGAGAGACCCAGTACTTC. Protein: CASSLLGAGGETQYF.

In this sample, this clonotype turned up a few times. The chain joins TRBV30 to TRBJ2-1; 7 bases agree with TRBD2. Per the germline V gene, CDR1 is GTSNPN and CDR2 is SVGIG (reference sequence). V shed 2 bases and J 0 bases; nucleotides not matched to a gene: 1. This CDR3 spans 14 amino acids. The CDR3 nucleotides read TGTGCCTGGAGTCCGGGAGGCTCCTACAATGAGCAGTTCTTC. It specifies CAWSPGGSYNEQFF.